This T cell receptor (beta chain) is drawn from a study of T-cell reconstitution after alpha-beta-depleted transplantation in children. Study-wide points: At around two months after transplant, the alpha-beta T cells were reportedly derived from several hundred expanded clones that came from non-depleted graft cells. Surviving recipient T cells and thymic progenitors accounted for the high day-60 TCRbeta diversity observed in some patients. At one year after transplant, newly produced T cells mostly accounted for T-cell counts and diversity.

Unique molecular identifiers were used to barcode this TCRbeta library. TCRdb redid the calling of the PCR reads with MiXCR, one entry per CDR3 protein. Altogether about 300,000 distinct CDR3 sequences are present, about 9.5% being singletons, with the ten largest covering approximately 7.6%. Note on this clonotype: Its antigen is currently unknown. An end of the junction does not agree with germline; a read error may underlie this.

This receptor was taken from a boy under two years old with acute myeloid leukemia, due to receive a stem cell transplant. The sample in question was PBMCs, obtained before TCRalphabeta/CD19-depleted stem cell transplant.

CDR3 bases: TGTGCCAGCAGCTCCGGGACAGGGTTGTTCTTC. Its translation: CASSSGTGLFF. The J gene is TRBJ2-5, the V gene TRBV12-3 or TRBV12-4; 9 positions match TRBD1. The CDR3 has 11 residues.